These 8 T cell receptor beta chains were all obtained from the same sample, sequenced in a study of control samples from healthy donors and cancer patients. Clones were read by immunoSEQ multiplex PCR, and TCRdb kept only the in-frame ones, dropping some. Seen here are roughly 38,000 clones, around four fifths observed once, and the top ten hold over 45%. The sequenced material came from blood. The origin of the receptors is a man aged 55-75 years in good health.

V and J are TRBV5-1 and TRBJ1-2, with 9 bases lining up with TRBD1. Germline V lookup: CDR1 SGHRS, CDR2 YFSETQ. Trimming cost V 2 bases and J 0 bases; bases outside gene matches: 5. The CDR3 runs to 16 residues. In DNA form, the CDR3 reads TGCGCCAGCAGCTTCCATGGACAGGGGCCTAACTATGGCTACACCTTC. Protein product: CASSFHGQGPNYGYTF.

In its sample, this clone was seen once. The rearrangement joins TRBV14 to TRBJ2-1, with D perhaps TRBD1 (6 bases). The germline V gene encodes CDR1 SGHDN and CDR2 FVKESK. The CDR3 has 14 residues. Trimming pared 4 bases from V and 2 bases from J, leaving 9 bases between. CDR3 in DNA: TGTGCCAGCAGCCCCGGACAGCCCTACAATGAGCAGTTCTTC. Amino acids: CASSPGQPYNEQFF.

This chain connects TRBV5-1 to TRBJ2-3, with D possibly TRBD2 on 5 matching bases. The CDR3 consists of 16 residues. Germline CDR1 and CDR2: SGHRS and YFSETQ. V lost 0 bases, J lost 4 bases, and 15 bases lay in between. The CDR3 protein is CASSLVRGRGADTQYF. DNA of the CDR3: TGCGCCAGCAGCTTGGTACGGGGAAGAGGCGCAGATACGCAGTATTTT.

The chain links TRBV9 to TRBJ1-3; TRBD1 is a possible D gene (6 bases). Trimming left V 0 bases short and J 7 bases short, with 14 bases between. The CDR3 consists of 15 residues. Germline V lookup: CDR1 SGDLS, CDR2 YYNGEE. Here the CDR3 DNA reads TGTGCCAGCAGCGTAGCAGTGGGGGCAGTTAACACCATATATTTT. Amino acids: CASSVAVGAVNTIYF.

In nucleotides, the CDR3 is TGTGCCAGCAGCACCAGCAATCTTGTAGGGGAGCTGTTTTTT. It translates to CASSTSNLVGELFF. The V gene is TRBV11-3, the J gene TRBJ2-2; no clear D. The CDR3 extends over 14 amino acids. Germline-derived CDR1 and CDR2 are SGHNT and YENEEA. V gave up 5 bases and J gave up 8 bases, with 15 bases separating them.

The chain combines TRBV29-1 with TRBJ2-6; D remains ambiguous. Germline V gene data show CDR1 as SQVTM and CDR2 as ANQGSEA. CDR3 length: 13 residues. The ends were cut back, 5 bases at V and 1 base at J, with 6 bases in the middle. This CDR3 is CSVWGSGANVLTF. In DNA form, the CDR3 reads TGCAGCGTTTGGGGTTCTGGGGCCAACGTCCTGACTTTC.

This sequence joins TRBV28 and TRBJ2-4; D remains unclear. The CDR3 contains 12 residues. Germline V CDR1 and CDR2: MDHEN, SYDVKM. Deletions cut 6 bases from V and 6 bases from J, with 9 bases between. The CDR3 sequence: CASRVATNIQYF. CDR3 DNA sequence: TGTGCCAGCAGAGTAGCAACAAACATTCAGTACTTC.

The chain combines TRBV6-5 with TRBJ2-7; 7 nucleotides match TRBD1. CDR3 length equals 14 residues. Germline lookup yields CDR1 MNHEY and CDR2 SVGAGI. The ends lost 6 bases at V and 2 bases at J; junction bases unmatched: 7. CDR3: CASRQGQVAYEQYF. CDR3 coding DNA: TGTGCCAGCAGACAAGGACAGGTGGCCTACGAGCAGTACTTC.